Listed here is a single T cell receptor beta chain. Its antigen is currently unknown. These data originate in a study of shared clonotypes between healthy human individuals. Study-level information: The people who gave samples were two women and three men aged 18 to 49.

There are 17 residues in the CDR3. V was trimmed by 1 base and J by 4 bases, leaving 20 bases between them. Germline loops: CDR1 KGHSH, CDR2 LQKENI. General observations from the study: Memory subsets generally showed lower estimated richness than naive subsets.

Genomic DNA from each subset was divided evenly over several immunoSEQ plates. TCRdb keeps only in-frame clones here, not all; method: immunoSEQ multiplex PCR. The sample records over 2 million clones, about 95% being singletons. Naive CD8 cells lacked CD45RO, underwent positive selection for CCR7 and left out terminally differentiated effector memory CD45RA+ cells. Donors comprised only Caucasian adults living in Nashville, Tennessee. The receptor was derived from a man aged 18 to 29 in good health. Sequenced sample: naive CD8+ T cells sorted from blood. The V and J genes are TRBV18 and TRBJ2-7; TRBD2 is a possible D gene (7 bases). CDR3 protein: CASSPRGGRDLEYEQYF. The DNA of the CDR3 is TGTGCCAGCTCACCACGCGGGGGCCGGGACTTAGAGTACGAGCAGTACTTC. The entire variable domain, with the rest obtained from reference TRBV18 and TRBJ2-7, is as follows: NAGVMQNPRHLVRRRGQEARLRCSPMKGHSHVYWYRQLPEEGLKFMVYLQKENIIDESGMPKERFSAEFPKEGPSILRIQQVVRGDSAAYFCASSPRGGRDLEYEQYFGPGTRLTVT.